The 26 T cell receptor beta chains reported below all come from one sample, sequenced in a study of T cell repertoires in cytomegalovirus infection. TCRdb re-analysed the reads in MiXCR, keeping a single row per CDR3 protein. This sample has approximately 500,000 distinct CDR3 sequences, with 15% to 20% found just once. The sample consisted of CD8+ T cells from PBMCs. These receptors were obtained from a human donor in good health (CMV status not recorded). Some clones in this sample may be carry-over from other donors' samples.

This clonotype came up a few times. The chain recombines TRBV7-7 with TRBJ2-3, with D tentatively TRBD1 or TRBD2 (5 bases each). There are 13 residues in the CDR3. CDR1 is SSHAT, CDR2 FNYEAQ, per germline (reference sequence). Trimming took 3 bases from V and 2 from J, leaving 6 bases between them. DNA of the CDR3: TGTGCCAGCAGCTTGGGGGACACAGATACGCAGTATTTT. Its protein is CASSLGDTDTQYF. Together with reference TRBV7-7 and TRBJ2-3, the CDR3 gives the full variable domain: GAGVSQSPRYKVTKRGQDVTLRCDPISSHATLYWYQQALGQGPEFLTYFNYEAQPDKSGLPSDRFSAERPEGSISTLTIQRTEQRDSAMYRCASSLGDTDTQYFGPGTRLTVL.

A few counts support this clonotype. The chain couples TRBV27 to TRBJ1-4, with D unclear. The CDR3 has 15 amino acids. V was trimmed by 4 bases and J by 5 bases, leaving 14 bases between them. Germline V gene data show CDR1 as MNHEY and CDR2 as SMNVEV (reference sequence). CDR3 sequence: CASSSVLQRNEKLFF. CDR3 nucleotide sequence: TGTGCCAGCAGTTCCGTTTTACAGCGGAATGAAAAACTGTTTTTT.

This clonotype showed up just a few times. This chain uses TRBV10-3 with TRBJ2-1; D may be TRBD1 (5 bases). The CDR3 totals 13 residues. The V gene's germline CDR1 is ENHRY and CDR2 SYGVKD. The ends were cut back, 7 bases at V and 3 bases at J, with 10 bases in the middle. CDR3 protein: CAIMETVYNEQFF. Here the CDR3 DNA reads TGTGCCATCATGGAGACAGTCTACAATGAGCAGTTCTTC.

This clonotype was observed at least ten times. A junction boundary mismatches the germline segment, possibly from a read error. The V call is TRBV7-7, the J call TRBJ2-5, with D possibly being TRBD2 (6 bases). Germline V gives CDR1 SSHAT, CDR2 FNYEAQ (reference sequence). The CDR3 is made up of 16 amino acids. The CDR3 loop reads CASSPFTGLRKETQYF. The DNA for the CDR3 is TGTGCTAGCAGCCCTTTTACGGGACTCCGGAAAGAGACCCAGTACTTC.

This clonotype was seen many times. The gene calls are TRBV6-5 and TRBJ1-1; D is unclear. The V end lost 2 bases, the J end lost 5 bases, and 9 bases lay between the germline ends. Germline V gives CDR1 MNHEY, CDR2 SVGAGI. CDR3 length equals 13 residues. The CDR3, as DNA: TGTGCCAGCAGTTACGCCAGAGGTACTGAAGCTTTCTTT. Translated: CASSYARGTEAFF.

The chain links TRBV6-1 to TRBJ2-3; maybe TRBD1 (5 bases). Germline loops: CDR1 MNHNS, CDR2 SASEGT. This CDR3 has 17 residues. V lost 3 bases, J lost 0 bases, and 16 bases lay in between. CDR3 residues: CASSDFIEGVSTDTQYF. The CDR3 DNA is TGTGCCAGCAGTGACTTCATAGAAGGGGTTAGCACAGATACGCAGTATTTT.

The rearrangement uses TRBV15 and TRBJ1-5, with 8 bases aligning to TRBD1. The germline CDR1 and CDR2 sequences are LNHNV and YYDKDF (reference sequence). V gave up 3 bases and J gave up 6 bases; unmatched junction bases: 4. The CDR3 covers 14 residues. Here the CDR3 DNA reads TGTGCCACCAGCAGTACAGGGGGGGTTCAGCCCCAGCATTTT. Residues: CATSSTGGVQPQHF.

This clonotype was detected ten times or more. This chain connects TRBV24-1 to TRBJ2-6; D call uncertain. CDR3 length: 18 amino acids. Germline V CDR1 and CDR2: KGHDR, SFDVKD. V lost 2 bases and J lost 0, with 13 bases in between. Written as DNA, the CDR3 is TGTGCCACCAGTGATTCTACATGGGTTAGCTCTGGGGCCAACGTCCTGACTTTC. Its protein is CATSDSTWVSSGANVLTF.

This clonotype has a count of ten or more. V and J are TRBV14 and TRBJ2-7; D is perhaps TRBD2 (5 bases). The CDR3 spans 18 residues. With 4 bases removed from V and 5 bases from J, the gap between germline ends came to 27 bases. The germline gives CDR1 SGHDN, CDR2 FVKESK. The CDR3 DNA follows: TGTGCCAGCAGCCCGGGGATTCCGGGTCCTCGGTCGGGCGACGAGCAGTACTTC. Protein sequence: CASSPGIPGPRSGDEQYF. The full variable domain, in which reference TRBV14 and TRBJ2-7 provide the parts outside the CDR3, is EAGVTQFPSHSVIEKGQTVTLRCDPISGHDNLYWYRRVMGKEIKFLLHFVKESKQDESGMPNNRFLAERTGGTYSTLKVQPAELEDSGVYFCASSPGIPGPRSGDEQYFGPGTRLTVT.

There are many counts of this clonotype. The chain employs TRBV28 and TRBJ1-1; no firm D call. The V end lost 6 bases, the J end lost 7 bases, and 12 bases lay between the germline ends. The CDR3 is 12 amino acids. CDR1 MDHEN and CDR2 SYDVKM come from the germline V gene. In DNA, the CDR3 is TGTGCCAGCAGCGGACGGGGTAATGAAGCTTTCTTT. Translation gives CASSGRGNEAFF. Using reference TRBV28 and TRBJ1-1 for the parts outside the CDR3, the full variable domain is DVKVTQSSRYLVKRTGEKVFLECVQDMDHENMFWYRQDPGLGLRLIYFSYDVKMKEKGDIPEGYSVSREKKERFSLILESASTNQTSMYLCASSGRGNEAFFGQGTRLTVV.

This clonotype was seen repeatedly, ten times or more. V usage is TRBV12-3 or TRBV12-4 and J usage is TRBJ2-5; a possible D gene is TRBD1 (5 bases). The CDR3 runs to 14 residues. Trimming took off 0 bases at V and 4 bases at J, with 9 bases between the two ends. CDR3 coding DNA: TGTGCCAGCAGTTTAGCGGGCAGGGCAGAGACCCAGTACTTC. Translated: CASSLAGRAETQYF.

Comment on this clonotype: The conserved phenylalanine or tryptophan is not found at the CDR3 terminus, so this likely reflects a read error. The limits of the CDR3 on the DNA are not certain, so only TCRdb's listed CDR3 is given. The V call is TRBV7-9, the J call TRBJ1-2; TRBD1, the table's D call, lacks a check against the DNA. The CDR3 contains 18 residues when both ends are counted. Germline CDR1 is SEHNR and CDR2 is FQNEAQ (reference sequence). The CDR3 loop is CASSLWPRMRPTNYGYGL.

This clonotype was detected ten times or more. The rearrangement joins TRBV11-2 to TRBJ2-1, with 7 nucleotides matching TRBD1. CDR1 and CDR2 (germline): SGHAT, FQNNGV. The CDR3 is made up of 14 amino acids. V lost 4 bases, J lost 5 bases, and 5 bases stayed unmatched. The CDR3 sequence is CASSSRGSNNEQFF. CDR3 bases: TGTGCCAGCAGCTCCAGGGGGTCCAACAATGAGCAGTTCTTC.

The V and J genes are TRBV6-1 and TRBJ2-2; no clear D. The V end was cut by 0 bases, the J end by 6 bases, with 8 bases between. Per germline, CDR1 MNHNS and CDR2 SASEGT. The CDR3 length is 14 residues. CDR3 residues: CASSEASAAGELFF. CDR3 sequence (DNA): TGTGCCAGCAGTGAAGCGAGCGCGGCCGGGGAGCTGTTTTTT.

The rearrangement links TRBV20-1 to TRBJ1-6; D may be TRBD1 (6 bases). CDR3 size: 14 residues. The germline V gene has CDR1 DFQATT and CDR2 SNEGSKA (reference sequence). Trimming removed 0 bases at V and 10 bases at J, with 13 bases between. As DNA, the CDR3 is TGCAGTGCTAGAGATGGGCAGGGGCCCTCACCCCTCCACTTT. Its translation is CSARDGQGPSPLHF.

The sample holds many counts of this clonotype. This sequence joins TRBV7-2 and TRBJ1-5; no reliable D call. The CDR3 runs to 13 residues. CDR1 and CDR2 from the germline V gene are SGHTA and FQGNSA. V dropped 5 bases and J dropped 0 bases, with 5 bases sitting between them. CDR3 amino acids: CASSQYSNQPQHF. Here the CDR3 DNA reads TGTGCCAGCAGCCAATATAGCAATCAGCCCCAGCATTTT.

On this clonotype: The junction shows a germline mismatch at one end, possibly a read error. This sequence joins TRBV6-4 and TRBJ1-5, with no clear D. The CDR3 runs 13 residues. Germline CDR1 MRHNA, CDR2 SNTAGT. In DNA form, the CDR3 reads TGTGCCAGCAGTGTGGGTAGCAAACAGCCCCAGCATTTT. Translating it yields CASSVGSKQPQHF.

This clonotype was seen only a few times. As the CDR3 is not closed by the conserved phenylalanine or tryptophan, this likely results from a read error. The V gene is TRBV7-4, the J gene TRBJ2-1, with a possible D match to TRBD1 (6 bases). Trimming shortened V by 3 bases and J by 4 bases, and 10 bases separated the two germline ends. CDR1 and CDR2 from the germline V gene are SGHVT and SQSDAQ. The CDR3 has 14 residues. DNA for the CDR3: TGTGCCAGCAGCTTTGGGACACCTTACAATGAGCAGTTCTTA. This sequence encodes CASSFGTPYNEQFL.

This clonotype was seen many times. This chain uses TRBV6-6 with TRBJ2-2; TRBD1 agrees at 8 bases. Germline V lookup: CDR1 MNHNY, CDR2 SVGAGI (reference sequence). Unmatched junction bases numbered 9, after V lost 4 bases and J lost 5 bases. This CDR3 region has 16 residues. Here the CDR3 reads CASSFTTGGRTGELFF. DNA for the CDR3: TGTGCCAGCAGTTTCACAACAGGGGGAAGGACCGGGGAGCTGTTTTTT.

This clonotype turned up a few times. V gene TRBV29-1 combines with J gene TRBJ1-3; a possible D gene is TRBD1 (5 bases). Germline CDR1 reads SQVTM; CDR2 reads ANQGSEA. This CDR3 is 16 amino acids long. V was cut by 4 bases and J by 3 bases, with 19 bases left in between. CDR3 DNA: TGCAGCGTTGGGGGGGGAGAGGATTTGGTTGGAAACACCATATATTTT. Amino acids: CSVGGGEDLVGNTIYF.

This clonotype was detected ten times or more. The rearrangement links TRBV7-6 to TRBJ2-2; TRBD2 matches at 14 bases. This CDR3 comprises 18 residues. The junction had 10 bases not matched to a gene; V was cut back by 5 bases and J by 5 bases. Per the germline V gene, CDR1 is SGHVS and CDR2 is FNYEAQ. The CDR3, as DNA: TGTGCCAGCAGCCCCGGGACTAGCGGGAGTGGTCGGACCGGGGAGCTGTTTTTT. As protein: CASSPGTSGSGRTGELFF.

The chain joins TRBV6-1 to TRBJ2-7; no firm D call. The CDR3 covers 13 residues. Germline values: CDR1 MNHNS, CDR2 SASEGT. V gave up 8 bases and J gave up 2 bases, with 13 bases separating them. The DNA for the CDR3 is TGTGCCAGCGTCGAAGGGTTGACCTACGAGCAGTACTTC. As protein: CASVEGLTYEQYF.

Concerning this clonotype itself: The junction departs from germline at one end; a sequencing error may be responsible. The chain employs TRBV27 and TRBJ2-5; 7 bases are a match to TRBD2. Per germline, CDR1 MNHEY and CDR2 SMNVEV (reference sequence). This CDR3 contains 14 residues. In DNA form, the CDR3 reads TGTGGCAGCAGTTTATCCCTAGCGGAAGAGACCCAGTACTTC. It is translated as CGSSLSLAEETQYF.

This clonotype was counted a few times. This chain links TRBV12-3 or TRBV12-4 with TRBJ1-2; a possible D gene is TRBD1 (5 bases). CDR3 size: 13 residues. V lost 8 bases and J 6 bases, leaving 16 bases between the germline ends. The CDR3 protein is CASGGGHFDGYTF. CDR3 coding DNA: TGTGCCAGCGGGGGAGGGCATTTCGATGGCTACACCTTC.

Concerning this clonotype itself: This may arise from a read error, as a much more abundant clone is one base away. The chain uses TRBV25-1 and TRBJ2-5; 10 bases fit TRBD2. The germline V gene has CDR1 MGHDK and CDR2 SYGVNS. The CDR3 is 16 residues long. The CDR3 coding sequence is TGTGCCAGCAGTGAACTCCTAGCGGGAGCGGGAGAGACCCAGCACTTC. This sequence encodes CASSELLAGAGETQHF.

This clonotype was picked up many times. The CDR3 region has the DNA TGTGCTAGTGGTTTGGTTGGGGGAACCGCCTACACAGGCAATGAGCAGTTCTTC. This translates into CASGLVGGTAYTGNEQFF. V and J are TRBV12-5 and TRBJ2-1; D is possibly TRBD1 or TRBD2 (5 bases each). CDR3 length equals 18 residues. CDR1 and CDR2 (germline): LGHNT, FRNRAP. V was pared by 0 bases and J by 6 bases, with 21 bases between. Supplemented by reference TRBV12-5 and TRBJ2-1, the full variable domain reads DARVTQTPRHKVTEMGQEVTMRCQPILGHNTVFWYRQTMMQGLELLAYFRNRAPLDDSGMPKDRFSAEMPDATLATLKIQPSEPRDSAVYFCASGLVGGTAYTGNEQFFGPGTRLTVL.